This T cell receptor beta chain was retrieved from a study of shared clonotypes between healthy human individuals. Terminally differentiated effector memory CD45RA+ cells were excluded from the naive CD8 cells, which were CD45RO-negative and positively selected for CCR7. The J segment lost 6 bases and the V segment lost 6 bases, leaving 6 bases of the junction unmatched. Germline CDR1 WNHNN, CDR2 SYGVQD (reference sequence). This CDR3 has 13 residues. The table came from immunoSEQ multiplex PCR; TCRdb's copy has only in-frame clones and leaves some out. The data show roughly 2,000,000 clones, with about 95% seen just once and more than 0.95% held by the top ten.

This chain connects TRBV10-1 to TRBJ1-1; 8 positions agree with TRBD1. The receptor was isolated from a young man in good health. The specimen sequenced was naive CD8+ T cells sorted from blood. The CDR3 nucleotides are TGCGCCAGCAGACCGGACAGGGCCTCTGAAGCTTTCTTT. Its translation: CASRPDRASEAFF.